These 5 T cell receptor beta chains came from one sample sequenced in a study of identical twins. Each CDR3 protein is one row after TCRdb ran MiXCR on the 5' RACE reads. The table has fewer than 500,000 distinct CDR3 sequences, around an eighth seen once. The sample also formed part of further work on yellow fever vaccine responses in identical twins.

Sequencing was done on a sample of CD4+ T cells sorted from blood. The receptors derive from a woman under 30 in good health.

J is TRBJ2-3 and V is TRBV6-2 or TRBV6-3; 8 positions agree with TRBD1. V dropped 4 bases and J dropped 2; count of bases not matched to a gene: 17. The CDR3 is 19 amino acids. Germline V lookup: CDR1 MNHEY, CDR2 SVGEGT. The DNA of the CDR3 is TGTGCCAGCAGTTCCCTGACAGGGGCCAAGATCTTTTTCACAGATACGCAGTATTTT. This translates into CASSSLTGAKIFFTDTQYF.

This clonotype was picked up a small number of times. This CDR3 reads CASSDVVLAGGRNTGELFF. CDR3 nucleotide sequence: TGCGCCAGCAGCGACGTCGTGCTAGCGGGGGGCCGTAACACCGGGGAGCTGTTTTTT. The chain recombines TRBV5-1 with TRBJ2-2, with TRBD2 matching 11 bases. The germline gives CDR1 SGHRS, CDR2 YFSETQ. CDR3 length equals 19 residues. The V and J ends lost 4 bases and 2 bases, in that order; junction bases with no gene match: 13.

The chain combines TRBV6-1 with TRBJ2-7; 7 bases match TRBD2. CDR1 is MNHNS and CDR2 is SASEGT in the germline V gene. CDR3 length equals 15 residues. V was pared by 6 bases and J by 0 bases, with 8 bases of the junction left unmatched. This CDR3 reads CASSTAGKASYEQYF. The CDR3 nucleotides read TGTGCCAGCAGCACAGCGGGGAAGGCCTCCTACGAGCAGTACTTC.

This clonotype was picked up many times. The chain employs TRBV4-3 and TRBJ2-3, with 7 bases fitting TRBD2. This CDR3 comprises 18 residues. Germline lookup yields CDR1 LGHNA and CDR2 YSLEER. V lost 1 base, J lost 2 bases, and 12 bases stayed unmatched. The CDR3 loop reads CASSQGEGGVGYTDTQYF. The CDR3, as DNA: TGCGCCAGCAGCCAAGGGGAGGGCGGGGTCGGTTACACAGATACGCAGTATTTT.

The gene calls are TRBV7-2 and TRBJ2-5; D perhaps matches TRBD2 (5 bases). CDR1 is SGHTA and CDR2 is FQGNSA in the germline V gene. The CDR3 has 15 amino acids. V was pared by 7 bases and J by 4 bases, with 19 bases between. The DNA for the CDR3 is TGTGCCAGCAAATTTGACGGGGTGGTGACAGAGACCCAGTACTTC. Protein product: CASKFDGVVTETQYF.